Listed below are T cell receptor beta chains from one sample, sequenced in a study of T cells in Graves' hyperthyroidism and ophthalmopathy. TCRdb processed the multiplex PCR reads anew with MiXCR; each CDR3 protein has one entry. The sample consists of 450,000 to 700,000 distinct CDR3 sequences, around 45% of them appearing once. The sample consisted of peripheral blood or thyroid tissue (not recorded which). These receptors were taken from an adult woman with Graves' disease, either hyperthyroidism or ophthalmopathy (not recorded which). The CDR3 runs from the conserved cysteine through the conserved F or W. D genes are given only for firm matches. Size is stated for part of the rows, as once, few or many counts, or as a class when the clone is expanded.

clone size,V gene,D gene,J gene,CDR3 DNA,CDR3 protein
.,TRBV29-1,TRBD2,TRBJ2-5,TGCAGCGTTGAACTAGCGGGAGATGGGGGAGAGACCCAGTACTTC,CSVELAGDGGETQYF
.,TRBV29-1,.,TRBJ1-2,TGCAGCACCTCAGGTTCGGCAGGGGATAACTATGGCTACACCTTC,CSTSGSAGDNYGYTF
few,TRBV7-3,.,TRBJ2-1,TGTGCCAGCAGCGCTGGGCGGGAGCAGTTCTTC,CASSAGREQFF
many,TRBV2,TRBD2,TRBJ2-2,TGTGCCAGCTCCGGGGGACTAGCGGGAGCCGGGGAGCTGTTTTTT,CASSGGLAGAGELFF
.,TRBV10-3,.,TRBJ1-6,TGTGCCATACGACTAGGTGGCGATCTTAATTCACCCCTCCACTTT,CAIRLGGDLNSPLHF
.,TRBV7-9,.,TRBJ1-1,TGTGCCAGCAGCCGAATCACCAGTGAAGCTTTCTTT,CASSRITSEAFF
many,TRBV7-8,.,TRBJ1-1,TGTGCCAGCAGCTTACCCCTAGGCGCTCCATGGGGGATGAACACTGAAGCTTTCTTT,CASSLPLGAPWGMNTEAFF
.,TRBV10-3,.,TRBJ1-2,TGTGCCATCAGTGAGTTCCAGGGTGACTATGGCTACACCTTC,CAISEFQGDYGYTF
many,TRBV4-1,.,TRBJ1-5,TGCGCCAGCAGCCCTCCCGGCGGGGTAAATCAGCCCCAGCATTTT,CASSPPGGVNQPQHF
.,TRBV20-1,TRBD2,TRBJ2-5,TGCAGTGCCTTTAGCGGGAGGGGCGAAGAGACCCAGTACTTC,CSAFSGRGEETQYF
.,TRBV5-1,.,TRBJ2-2,TGCGCCAGCAGCTTGAGGGGCGTTCTTAACACCGGGGAGCTGTTTTTT,CASSLRGVLNTGELFF
.,TRBV29-1,TRBD1,TRBJ1-2,TGCAGCGTAGCGACAGGGGGCGAGTTCTTCAATGGCTACACCTTC,CSVATGGEFFNGYTF
.,TRBV7-9,.,TRBJ1-1,TGTGCCAGCAGCTCTATCGGGGGGACGGAGAACACTGAAGCTTTCTTT,CASSSIGGTENTEAFF
many,TRBV11-2,.,TRBJ2-5,TGTGCCAGCTTGGGGGGGCAACAAGAGACCCAGTACTTC,CASLGGQQETQYF
.,TRBV20-1,TRBD1,TRBJ2-5,TGCAGTGCTAGTAGAGACAGGGATAACCAGCCCCAGTACTTC,CSASRDRDNQPQYF
few,TRBV24-1,.,TRBJ2-1,TGTGCCACCAGTGTTGGTAGGACGAGGAGTAACAATGAGCAGTTCTTC,CATSVGRTRSNNEQFF
.,TRBV7-9,TRBD1,TRBJ2-6,TGTGCCAGCAGCGGGGGACAGGGCGAGGCTGGGGCCAACGTCCTGACTTTC,CASSGGQGEAGANVLTF
.,TRBV14,.,TRBJ1-2,TGTGCCAGCAGCCCTGAGGACGGAAACTATGGCTACACCTTC,CASSPEDGNYGYTF